A selection of T cell receptor beta chains follows, all from one sample in a study of blood T cell repertoires in COVID-19. Method: immunoSEQ multiplex PCR; TCRdb's copy keeps in-frame clones and lacks some. Seen here are about 190,000 clones, around 83% observed once, and the top ten hold under 7.5%. Sequenced input: peripheral blood. Receptors were obtained from a middle-aged woman with acute or convalescent COVID-19. Both conserved end residues are part of each CDR3. The D gene is left open where the match is weak. Clone size is stated in some rows and not others, as once, few, many or a class when expanded.

j_gene | v_gene | abundance | d_gene | CDR3aa | CDR3nt
TRBJ2-5 | TRBV5-8 | - | TRBD1 | CASSRGGAVVTETQYF | TGTGCCAGCAGCCGAGGGGGCGCGGTTGTGACGGAGACCCAGTACTTC
TRBJ2-2 | TRBV7-6 | - | TRBD2 | CASSLAAGANTGELFF | TGTGCCAGCAGCTTAGCGGCGGGGGCGAACACCGGGGAGCTGTTTTTT
TRBJ1-3 | TRBV6-5 | few | - | CASSRSSDGGNTIYF | TGTGCCAGCAGCAGATCGAGCGACGGTGGAAACACCATATATTTT
TRBJ1-1 | TRBV12-3/TRBV12-4 | - | - | CALRENTEAFF | TGTGCCTTACGAGAGAACACTGAAGCTTTCTTT
TRBJ2-1 | TRBV5-4 | - | TRBD2 | CASSRSGGSYNEQFF | TGTGCCAGCAGCCGTAGCGGGGGTTCCTACAATGAGCAGTTCTTC
TRBJ1-2 | TRBV9 | - | - | CASSVGRVNYGYTF | TGTGCCAGCAGCGTAGGCAGGGTCAACTATGGCTACACCTTC
TRBJ1-1 | TRBV6-5 | - | - | CASSRGENTEAFF | TGTGCCAGCAGTCGCGGGGAGAACACTGAAGCTTTCTTT
TRBJ1-2 | TRBV27 | - | TRBD1 | CASKRDRGHGYTF | TGTGCCAGCAAGAGGGACAGGGGGCATGGCTACACCTTC
TRBJ1-5 | TRBV15 | - | - | CATSRDHHSNQPQHF | TGTGCCACCAGCAGAGATCATCATAGCAATCAGCCCCAGCATTTT
TRBJ2-7 | TRBV12-5 | - | TRBD1 | CASDTPGQGMVVYEQYF | TGTGCTAGTGATACTCCGGGACAGGGGATGGTTGTGTACGAGCAGTACTTC